This T cell receptor beta chain originates from a study of blood T cell repertoires in COVID-19. At the level of the study: Whether acute or convalescent, the COVID-19 samples came from the United States, Italy and Spain. In each case, the material was cDNA or gDNA derived from T cells, B-cell-depleted T cells, or PBMCs.

Authors' data handling: Researchers report that nucleated cell counts were estimated from reference gene primer amplification. The assay was immunoSEQ multiplex PCR, and TCRdb's table has in-frame clones only and misses some. V and J calls and clone size are given by that table; D and trimming were obtained from the DNA. The sample lists some 190,000 clones, 84% seen once, with around 7.8% in the top ten. Enrolled during active infection, Seattle patients were then followed longitudinally. Sequenced sample: peripheral blood. The sequence was collected from a woman at least 80 years old with COVID-19, enrolled during active disease.

The CDR3 protein is CASSLGPDFLAGRFF. For the CDR3, the DNA is TGTGCCAGCAGCTTGGGCCCGGATTTCCTCGCCGGGAGGTTCTTC. The rearrangement links TRBV5-5 to TRBJ2-1, with D perhaps TRBD2 (6 bases). The CDR3 covers 15 residues. V dropped 0 bases and J dropped 15 bases, with 22 bases sitting between them. Germline assignment: CDR1 SGHKS and CDR2 YYEKEE (reference sequence).